This T cell receptor (beta chain) came from a study of tumor-infiltrating lymphocytes in primary liver carcinoma. The study co-extracted DNA and RNA from 20-30 mg of unsorted bulk tissue. Germline loops: CDR1 SGHDN, CDR2 FVKESK. This CDR3 spans 15 amino acids. A note on this clonotype: The junction and the germline gene differ at one end; a read error may be behind it.

From about 0.5 ug of total RNA, TCR beta-specific cDNA was reverse-transcribed using a constant-region primer. Researchers made the TCR beta libraries by running three nested multiplex PCR rounds with slightly modified ARM-PCR. Investigators reported that the first two PCR rounds, at roughly 10 cycles each, used TRBV1-TRBV30 forward primers with a C-beta reverse primer. TCRdb reprocessed the multiplex PCR reads with MiXCR, giving one entry per CDR3 protein. The table includes 40,000 to 55,000 distinct CDR3 sequences, 60% to 80% detected once. The sequencing input was liver tumor tissue from sampling region 5. Subset reported: tumor region T5, tumor centre. The chain combines TRBV14 with TRBJ2-2; the D is unclear. The sequence was collected from a man aged 40-49 years with primary liver carcinoma and hepatitis B virus infection. CDR3: CPSSQDRLNTEELFF. The CDR3 nucleotides are TGTCCCAGCAGCCAAGATCGGCTGAACACCGAGGAGCTGTTTTTT.